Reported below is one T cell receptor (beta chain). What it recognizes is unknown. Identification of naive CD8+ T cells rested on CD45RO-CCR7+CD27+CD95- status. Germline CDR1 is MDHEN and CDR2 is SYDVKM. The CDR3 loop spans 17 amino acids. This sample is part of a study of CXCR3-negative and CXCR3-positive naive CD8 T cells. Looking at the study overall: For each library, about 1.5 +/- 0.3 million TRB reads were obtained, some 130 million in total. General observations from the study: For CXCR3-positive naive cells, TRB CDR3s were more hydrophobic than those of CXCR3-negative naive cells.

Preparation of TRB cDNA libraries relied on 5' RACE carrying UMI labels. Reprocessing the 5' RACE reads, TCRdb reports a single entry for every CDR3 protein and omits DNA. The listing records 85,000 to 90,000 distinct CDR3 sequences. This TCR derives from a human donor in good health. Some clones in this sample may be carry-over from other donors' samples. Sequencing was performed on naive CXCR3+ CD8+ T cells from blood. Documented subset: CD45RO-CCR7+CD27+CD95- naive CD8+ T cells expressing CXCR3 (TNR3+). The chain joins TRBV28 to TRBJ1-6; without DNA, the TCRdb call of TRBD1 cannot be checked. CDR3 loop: CASSLGWGRLLNSPLHF.